This T cell receptor beta chain was recorded in a study of T cells expressing NK-cell markers. The CDR3 is made up of 15 amino acids. Germline-derived CDR1 and CDR2 are KGHSH and LQKENI. TCR beta cDNA was generated via 5'RACE template switching incorporating UMIs. TCRdb reworked the 5' RACE reads into one entry per CDR3 protein, no DNA. Its table lists 350,000 to 450,000 distinct CDR3 sequences. Study findings and constraints: It is unclear if expanded NKG2C-expressing clones target HCMV antigens.

Points on this clonotype: Its antigen is as yet unknown.

This receptor was identified in a man aged 18 to 69 in good health. The chain joins TRBV18 to TRBJ2-3. Material: blood T cells: a sorted CD56 or NKG2C T cell subset, CD4+ or CD8+ T cells, or bulk PBMC T cells (not recorded which). The chain's CDR3 is CASSRTGVSTDTQYF.